The rows below give T cell receptor beta chains drawn from one sample of a study of shared T cell receptors in the human thymus. Assay used: immunoSEQ multiplex PCR; TCRdb lists only in-frame clones, some missing. The data hold fewer than 700,000 clones, with around 87% observed a single time. These records were also assigned to another study, of human thymus T cells.

What was sequenced was thymocytes. The source of these receptors is a boy under three years old with a congenital heart defect. Both conserved end residues are part of each CDR3. A D gene is named only where the DNA matches it firmly. A clone size is listed for some rows: how often the clone was seen (once, few, many), or a class if it is expanded.

v_gene	d_gene	j_gene	abundance	CDR3aa	CDR3nt
TRBV4-1	TRBD2	TRBJ2-3	.	CASSQDSREGQVDTQYF	TGCGCCAGCAGCCAAGATTCACGGGAGGGCCAGGTAGATACGCAGTATTTT
TRBV30	TRBD1	TRBJ1-5	.	CAWTDRAPNQPQHF	TGTGCCTGGACGGACAGGGCTCCCAATCAGCCCCAGCATTTT
TRBV5-6	.	TRBJ2-1	.	CASSFAVAPENYNEQFF	TGTGCCAGCAGCTTCGCAGTAGCCCCCGAAAACTACAATGAGCAGTTCTTC
TRBV12-5	.	TRBJ2-5	.	CASGPGDGETQYF	TGTGCTAGTGGTCCGGGAGACGGAGAGACCCAGTACTTC
TRBV27	.	TRBJ2-3	.	CASSPPEDTQYF	TGTGCCAGCAGCCCTCCGGAGGACACGCAGTATTTT
TRBV7-9	.	TRBJ2-5	few	CASSPGTGGETQYF	TGTGCCAGCAGCCCAGGGACCGGAGGGGAGACCCAGTACTTC
TRBV5-5	TRBD1	TRBJ2-7	few	CASSLRTGGNYEQYF	TGTGCCAGCAGCTTACGGACAGGGGGGAACTACGAGCAGTACTTC
TRBV15	TRBD2	TRBJ2-7	.	CATSRDQRGDFYEQYF	TGTGCCACCAGCAGAGATCAGCGGGGGGATTTCTACGAGCAGTACTTC
TRBV4-3	.	TRBJ2-7	.	CASSQSPPDGSYEQYF	TGCGCCAGCAGCCAATCACCTCCGGACGGGAGCTACGAGCAGTACTTC
TRBV14	.	TRBJ1-1	.	CASSLHGHPNTEAFF	TGTGCCAGCAGCCTTCACGGACACCCGAACACTGAAGCTTTCTTT
TRBV4-1	TRBD2	TRBJ2-1	.	CASSQDKKYPAGDLLANEQFF	TGCGCCAGCAGCCAAGATAAGAAATACCCAGCGGGGGACCTCCTGGCCAATGAGCAGTTCTTC
TRBV7-2	.	TRBJ2-3	.	CASSPHQYLDTQYF	TGTGCCAGCAGCCCCCACCAGTACCTCGATACGCAGTATTTT
TRBV5-4	TRBD2	TRBJ2-7	.	CASSLLVAGGKYEQYF	TGTGCCAGCAGCTTGCTGGTGGCGGGAGGGAAGTACGAGCAGTACTTC
TRBV7-8	TRBD2	TRBJ2-7	once	CASSLVASAGECTEQYF	TGTGCCAGCAGCTTAGTCGCGTCAGCGGGAGAATGTACGGAGCAGTACTTC
TRBV7-9	.	TRBJ2-5	.	CASSLQVGETQYF	TGTGCCAGCAGCTTACAGGTTGGGGAGACCCAGTACTTC
TRBV4-3	TRBD2	TRBJ2-3	.	CASSQASLLTSGRTDTQYF	TGCGCCAGCAGCCAAGCAAGTCTTCTTACTAGCGGGAGGACAGATACGCAGTATTTT
TRBV27	TRBD2	TRBJ2-3	.	CASSLGPSGRTTDTQYF	TGTGCCAGCAGTTTAGGCCCTAGCGGGAGGACAACAGATACGCAGTATTTT